The 30 T cell receptor beta chains below were found in one sample sequenced in a study of beta chain features in type 1 diabetes. Since all of the isolated RNA was reverse transcribed, expressed TCRB transcripts were what got sequenced. The repertoire was sequenced with immunoSEQ multiplex PCR; TCRdb's copy has only in-frame clones and lacks some. The sample includes around 250,000 clones, over 11% of them seen just once. These receptors have no identified antigens. Study findings and constraints: Researchers report that Type 1 diabetes patients had moderately but significantly shorter TCRB CDR3s across all four CD4+ subsets.

The sequencing input was naive CD4+ T cells from blood. The origin of the receptors is a man aged 30 to 39 with type 1 diabetes.

The chain links TRBV4-2 to TRBJ1-1, with D perhaps TRBD1 (5 bases). Looked up from germline, CDR1 is LGHNA and CDR2 is YNFKEQ. The CDR3 runs 17 residues. The V gene lost 0 bases and the J gene lost 0 bases, with 14 bases spanning the gap. CDR3 nucleotides: TGTGCCAGCAGCCAAGATCCCCAGGGCGGAATGAACACTGAAGCTTTCTTT. This encodes CASSQDPQGGMNTEAFF.

This clone has more than one count but fewer than ten. The chain uses TRBV9 and TRBJ2-5; 7 bases agree with TRBD2. Germline CDR1 SGDLS, CDR2 YYNGEE. V gave up 0 bases and J gave up 1 base; unmatched junction bases: 15. The CDR3 runs to 19 residues. CDR3 bases: TGTGCCAGCAGCGTAGGGTCAATTGAGTGGGAGGGCACCCAAGAGACCCAGTACTTC. It encodes CASSVGSIEWEGTQETQYF.

The rearrangement uses TRBV4-3 and TRBJ2-1; 10 bases are a match to TRBD2. The germline CDR1 and CDR2 sequences are LGHNA and YSLEER. This CDR3 comprises 13 residues. The CDR3 DNA reads TGCGCTACCAGAGTAGCGGGGGGTAATGAGCAGTTCTTC. This gives the protein CATRVAGGNEQFF.

This clone was found a few times. The chain couples TRBV5-1 to TRBJ2-2, with 12 bases fitting TRBD1. Germline V gene lookup returns CDR1 SGHRS and CDR2 YFSETQ. This CDR3 has 16 residues. V gave up 3 bases and J gave up 6 bases; unmatched junction bases: 6. The CDR3 region has the DNA TGCGCCAGCAGCTCGGGACAGGGGGCCGTTGCCGGGGAGCTGTTTTTT. The encoded protein is CASSSGQGAVAGELFF.

This clone was observed a handful of times. The rearrangement links TRBV30 to TRBJ2-7, with 10 bases that match TRBD1. CDR3 length equals 14 residues. Germline CDR1 GTSNPN, CDR2 SVGIG (reference sequence). Germline trimming cut 8 bases from V and 5 bases from J; bases unmatched to any gene: 12. CDR3 region: CALYLGQGIDEQYF. Written as DNA, the CDR3 is TGTGCCCTCTACTTGGGACAGGGGATTGACGAGCAGTACTTC. The full variable domain, with the rest looked up from reference TRBV30 and TRBJ2-7, is SQTIHQWPATLVQPVGSPLSLECTVEGTSNPNLYWYRQAAGRGLQLLFYSVGIGQISSEVPQNLSASRPQDRQFILSSKKLLLSDSGFYLCALYLGQGIDEQYFGPGTRLTVT.

This chain uses TRBV28 with TRBJ1-5; 8 bases align to TRBD1. Germline-derived CDR1 and CDR2 are MDHEN and SYDVKM. Trimming cost V 2 bases and J 7 bases; bases outside gene matches: 4. The CDR3 is made up of 14 amino acids. This CDR3 is CASSLGTGGQPQHF. DNA of the CDR3: TGTGCCAGCAGTTTAGGCACAGGGGGGCAGCCCCAGCATTTT.

This sequence joins TRBV5-6 and TRBJ2-1; possibly TRBD2 for D (6 bases). V was cut by 5 bases and J by 2 bases, with 14 bases left in between. Germline V gene sequence: CDR1 SGHDT, CDR2 YYEEEE. There are 15 residues in the CDR3. The CDR3 DNA reads TGTGCCAGCAGTCTACGGGAGAGGCCCTACAATGAGCAGTTCTTC. Its protein product is CASSLRERPYNEQFF.

The CDR3 DNA is TGCAGCGTTCCCTTCCCGACTAGCGGGATCGGAAATACGCAGTATTTT. Its translation is CSVPFPTSGIGNTQYF. The chain links TRBV29-1 to TRBJ2-3; 11 bases agree with TRBD2. This CDR3 comprises 16 residues. Germline V gene lookup returns CDR1 SQVTM and CDR2 ANQGSEA. V lost 5 bases to trimming and J lost 7 bases; unmatched junction nucleotides: 14.

The chain is built from TRBV5-1 and TRBJ2-7, with TRBD2 matching over 7 bases. The junction had 8 bases not matched to a gene; V was cut back by 1 base and J by 1 base. The length of the CDR3 is 16 residues. The germline V gene has CDR1 SGHRS and CDR2 YFSETQ. The CDR3 loop reads CASSLLPSGNSYEQYF. The CDR3 DNA reads TGCGCCAGCAGCTTGTTGCCTAGCGGCAATTCCTACGAGCAGTACTTC.

The sample holds a few counts of this clone. J is TRBJ1-5 and V is TRBV2; 7 bases are a match to TRBD1. Germline trimming cut 5 bases from V and 9 bases from J; bases unmatched to any gene: 7. The CDR3 covers 13 residues. Germline CDR1 SNHLY, CDR2 FYNNEI. In DNA, the CDR3 is TGTGCCAGCAGTACCACAGGGGTAGGGCCCCAGCATTTT. Amino acids: CASSTTGVGPQHF.

In its sample, this clone was seen a few times. The rearrangement uses TRBV27 and TRBJ2-7; D perhaps matches TRBD2 (6 bases). CDR1 and CDR2 from the germline V gene are MNHEY and SMNVEV (reference sequence). With 2 bases removed from V and 2 bases from J, the gap between germline ends came to 10 bases. This CDR3 is 14 amino acids long. The CDR3 coding sequence is TGTGCCAGCAGTTTACTAGCGCAGGCCTACGAGCAGTACTTC. This sequence encodes CASSLLAQAYEQYF.

DNA for the CDR3: TGTGCCAGCAGTTTAGCGGCAGGGGGCAGATTTGAGACCCAGTACTTC. Translation: CASSLAAGGRFETQYF. The chain links TRBV28 to TRBJ2-5; 8 bases align to TRBD1. The V and J ends lost 2 bases and 5 bases, in that order; junction bases with no gene match: 10. The length of the CDR3 is 16 residues. The germline V gene encodes CDR1 MDHEN and CDR2 SYDVKM.

V usage is TRBV7-3 and J usage is TRBJ1-2; 7 bases align to TRBD1. Germline CDR1 is SGHTA and CDR2 is FQGTGA. The CDR3 loop spans 13 amino acids. Unmatched junction bases numbered 5, after V lost 2 bases and J lost 8 bases. The CDR3: CASSLEGATGYTF. The CDR3 DNA reads TGTGCCAGCAGCTTAGAGGGGGCGACCGGCTACACCTTC.

J is TRBJ1-2 and V is TRBV5-1, with TRBD1 identical over 8 bases. V gave up 4 bases and J gave up 8 bases; unmatched junction bases: 4. The CDR3 extends over 12 amino acids. Germline values: CDR1 SGHRS, CDR2 YFSETQ. The CDR3 loop reads CASSLGQDGYTF. The CDR3 DNA is TGCGCCAGCAGCCTGGGACAGGACGGCTACACCTTC.

This clone was seen only a few times. This rearrangement joins TRBV14 to TRBJ2-7; possibly TRBD2 for D (6 bases). The V gene lost 1 base and the J gene lost 2 bases, with 12 bases spanning the gap. Germline values: CDR1 SGHDN, CDR2 FVKESK. This CDR3 contains 15 residues. The CDR3 loop is CASSQVAGLTYEQYF. The CDR3 DNA follows: TGTGCCAGCAGCCAAGTCGCGGGGCTTACCTACGAGCAGTACTTC. The full variable domain, rest sourced from reference TRBV14 and TRBJ2-7, is EAGVTQFPSHSVIEKGQTVTLRCDPISGHDNLYWYRRVMGKEIKFLLHFVKESKQDESGMPNNRFLAERTGGTYSTLKVQPAELEDSGVYFCASSQVAGLTYEQYFGPGTRLTVT.

The chain has TRBV9 and TRBJ2-1; TRBD2 matches 8 bases. Germline lookup yields CDR1 SGDLS and CDR2 YYNGEE. This CDR3 comprises 15 residues. The V gene end was trimmed by 0 bases and the J gene end by 10 bases; junction bases not matched to a gene: 9. The CDR3 DNA is TGTGCCAGCAGCGTAGCGTCTAGCGGGCGTGGGGAGCAGTTCTTC. Translation gives CASSVASSGRGEQFF.

V is TRBV2 and J is TRBJ1-2; D perhaps matches TRBD1 (6 bases). With 3 bases removed from V and 8 bases from J, the gap between germline ends came to 10 bases. Germline CDR1 and CDR2: SNHLY and FYNNEI. This CDR3 is 12 amino acids long. The CDR3 DNA reads as TGTGCCAGCAGTGAGGGGGCTTGGGGCTACACCTTC. This gives the protein CASSEGAWGYTF.

The chain carries TRBV2 and TRBJ1-1; 7 bases map to TRBD1. V trimming: 6 bases; J trimming: 3 bases; junction bases outside the gene matches: 13. The V gene's germline CDR1 is SNHLY and CDR2 FYNNEI. The CDR3 sequence is 16 residues long. CDR3 region: CASSVPKGAPDTEAFF. The DNA of the CDR3 is TGTGCCAGCAGCGTGCCGAAGGGGGCGCCGGACACTGAAGCTTTCTTT.

This clone turned up a few times. CDR3 region: CASGSLRETQYF. The CDR3 DNA reads TGTGCCAGCGGGAGTCTAAGGGAGACCCAGTACTTC. The rearrangement links TRBV6-5 to TRBJ2-5, with TRBD2 as a possible D gene (5 bases). The germline V and J ends were trimmed by 8 bases and 5 bases, with 12 bases remaining between them. The CDR3 is 12 amino acids. CDR1 is MNHEY, CDR2 SVGAGI, per germline.

The sample holds a few counts of this clone. The rearrangement uses TRBV9 and TRBJ1-2; TRBD1 matches 7 bases. CDR3 length equals 15 residues. Germline V gives CDR1 SGDLS, CDR2 YYNGEE. V lost 4 bases to trimming and J lost 7 bases; unmatched junction nucleotides: 13. The CDR3 DNA follows: TGTGCCAGCAGCCCAGACAGGGCCGGTATACCTGGCTACACCTTC. Its translation is CASSPDRAGIPGYTF.

This clone has a handful of counts. The chain couples TRBV25-1 to TRBJ1-1; TRBD1 aligns across 7 bases. CDR3 length: 12 residues. Germline lookup yields CDR1 MGHDK and CDR2 SYGVNS. After removal of 8 bases from V and 5 bases from J, the junction contained 5 bases not matched to a gene. CDR3 sequence (DNA): TGTGCCAGCCAGGGGGTCGCGACTGAAGCTTTCTTT. This translates into CASQGVATEAFF.

This clone was detected only a few times. The V and J genes are TRBV6-5 and TRBJ2-1; D may be TRBD1 (5 bases). Per the germline V gene, CDR1 is MNHEY and CDR2 is SVGAGI. This CDR3 has 12 amino acids. Trimming removed 5 bases from V and 9 bases from J, with 11 bases in between. DNA for the CDR3: TGTGCCAGCAGTCACCGTAGGGGTGAGCAGTTCTTC. Translation gives CASSHRRGEQFF.

In its sample, this clone was seen once. The chain uses TRBV7-2 and TRBJ2-4; possibly TRBD1 for D (5 bases). The CDR3 runs 15 residues. Germline V gene sequence: CDR1 SGHTA, CDR2 FQGNSA. V was shortened by 5 bases and J by 0 bases, with 11 bases between the two germline ends. CDR3 sequence (DNA): TGTGCCAGCAGCGCCGACAGACTAGCCAAAAACATTCAGTACTTC. Its translation: CASSADRLAKNIQYF. Full variable domain (remainder filled in from reference TRBV7-2 and TRBJ2-4): GAGVSQSPSNKVTEKGKDVELRCDPISGHTALYWYRQSLGQGLEFLIYFQGNSAPDKSGLPSDRFSAERTGGSVSTLTIQRTQQEDSAVYLCASSADRLAKNIQYFGAGTRLSVL.

The chain has TRBV7-9 and TRBJ1-1; D perhaps matches TRBD1 (6 bases). Trimming removed 5 bases at V and 5 bases at J, with 12 bases between. Germline CDR1 is SEHNR and CDR2 is FQNEAQ (reference sequence). This CDR3 region has 13 residues. For the CDR3, the DNA is TGTGCCAGCAGCCTTACAGGGTCAACTGAAGCTTTCTTT. It encodes CASSLTGSTEAFF. The full variable domain, in which reference TRBV7-9 and TRBJ1-1 provide the parts outside the CDR3, is DTGVSQNPRHKITKRGQNVTFRCDPISEHNRLYWYRQTLGQGPEFLTYFQNEAQLEKSRLLSDRFSAERPKGSFSTLEIQRTEQGDSAMYLCASSLTGSTEAFFGQGTRLTVV.

This clone has more than one count but fewer than ten. The chain couples TRBV7-2 to TRBJ1-4; D uncertain. Trimming shortened V by 5 bases and J by 11 bases, and 12 bases separated the two germline ends. The CDR3 has 12 residues. CDR1 SGHTA and CDR2 FQGNSA come from the germline V gene. CDR3 residues: CASSPTLPKLFF. CDR3 sequence (DNA): TGTGCCAGCAGCCCTACTTTACCTAAACTGTTTTTT.

This chain joins TRBV6-5 and TRBJ2-1, with D tentatively TRBD1 (6 bases). The germline gives CDR1 MNHEY, CDR2 SVGAGI. V dropped 5 bases and J dropped 6 bases, with 14 bases sitting between them. This CDR3 region has 14 residues. CDR3: CASSKGGVFNEQFF. In DNA form, the CDR3 reads TGTGCCAGCAGTAAAGGGGGAGTCTTCAATGAGCAGTTCTTC.

This clone came up a few times. J is TRBJ2-1 and V is TRBV7-8; 8 bases are shared with TRBD2. Germline V gives CDR1 SGHVS, CDR2 FQNEAQ. V was pared by 2 bases and J by 5 bases, with 5 bases of the junction left unmatched. The CDR3 sequence is 15 residues long. CDR3 in DNA: TGTGCCAGCAGCTTATCGGGACTAGTCGACAATGAGCAGTTCTTC. Translating it yields CASSLSGLVDNEQFF.

This clone was seen more than once but under ten times. The genes are TRBV10-3 and TRBJ2-3, with D unresolved. Per the germline V gene, CDR1 is ENHRY and CDR2 is SYGVKD. Trimming cost V 0 bases and J 2 bases, with 15 bases left between them. The CDR3 has 17 residues. The CDR3 nucleotides are TGTGCCATCAGTGAGTCGGCGTGGGCAGAGAACACAGATACGCAGTATTTT. Translated: CAISESAWAENTDTQYF.

There are a few counts of this clone. The V and J genes are TRBV10-2 and TRBJ2-7, with D possibly TRBD1 on 6 matching bases. V was clipped by 10 bases and J by 3 bases, with 19 bases between them. Germline values: CDR1 WSHSY, CDR2 SAAADI. CDR3 size: 14 residues. The CDR3 DNA reads as TGCGCCACCGCCCCCGACAGGCAGCGCTACGAGCAGTACTTC. It codes for CATAPDRQRYEQYF.

This clone was seen only a few times. The V gene is TRBV5-1, the J gene TRBJ1-2, with D unresolved. Germline CDR1 and CDR2: SGHRS and YFSETQ. The germline V and J ends were trimmed by 1 base and 3 bases, with 16 bases remaining between them. There are 16 residues in the CDR3. The CDR3 region is CASSLRLRGFDYGYTF. The CDR3 DNA reads as TGCGCCAGCAGCTTGCGGCTTCGGGGATTCGACTATGGCTACACCTTC.